The rows below give T cell receptor beta chains drawn from one sample of a study of blood T cell repertoires in COVID-19. Here immunoSEQ multiplex PCR was the method, and the copy in TCRdb shows in-frame clones only, minus some. The table has under 300,000 clones, about 90% seen once. Sequences were obtained from peripheral blood. The receptors shown here come from a woman aged 25 to 39 with COVID-19, enrolled during active disease. Each CDR3 is given without its conserved first and last residue. Fields, in order: D gene, J gene, V gene, CDR3 protein. A D gene is named only where the DNA matches it firmly.

.,TRBJ2-1,TRBV11-2,ASSPDRGLYNEQF
.,TRBJ1-5,TRBV27,ASSYGREQPQH
.,TRBJ2-5,TRBV11-2,ASSSSWTEETQY
.,TRBJ2-5,TRBV5-1,ASSPRVGETQY
.,TRBJ2-5,TRBV20-1,SARAGETQY
TRBD1,TRBJ2-7,TRBV30,AAQTGGVGFEQY
.,TRBJ2-5,TRBV20-1,SAKREETQY
.,TRBJ2-5,TRBV15,ATSRGGNLETQY
TRBD1,TRBJ1-1,TRBV27,ASRMTGGDTEAF
.,TRBJ2-7,TRBV12-3/TRBV12-4,AKDGRDYEQY
TRBD2,TRBJ2-3,TRBV5-4,ASSVLAGASTDTQY
.,TRBJ2-2,TRBV28,ASSSGQGTGELF
TRBD2,TRBJ2-3,TRBV29-1,SVVIAGAYTDTQY
TRBD1,TRBJ1-2,TRBV5-4,ASRYGGDRGYT
.,TRBJ2-2,TRBV13,ASSAGASGELF
TRBD1,TRBJ1-2,TRBV18,ASSPIGTGVNYGYT
TRBD1,TRBJ1-4,TRBV27,ASKRTGSNEKLF
.,TRBJ2-1,TRBV7-2,ASRVDRTNEQF
TRBD1,TRBJ2-2,TRBV6-5,ASSQGALSTGELF
.,TRBJ2-2,TRBV12-3/TRBV12-4,ASSFRAGELF
.,TRBJ1-1,TRBV3-1/TRBV3-2,ASSPPGVKGTEAF
.,TRBJ2-1,TRBV25-1,ASSVQERINYNEQF
.,TRBJ2-7,TRBV18,ASSAGTGSPYEQY
.,TRBJ2-1,TRBV7-6,ASSASGFEQF
.,TRBJ1-2,TRBV5-1,ASRTGLGGYT
TRBD2,TRBJ2-1,TRBV7-9,ASSPPALAGGPNEQF
.,TRBJ2-2,TRBV7-9,ASSLGLLLNTGELF
.,TRBJ2-3,TRBV2,ARRGLETSTDTQY
TRBD2,TRBJ2-3,TRBV6-5,ASNRDLAADTQY
TRBD2,TRBJ2-5,TRBV7-2,ASSYGLAGGPVIETQY
TRBD1,TRBJ1-1,TRBV5-1,ASSLFDRGNTEAF
.,TRBJ1-2,TRBV6-4,ASSRDRNYGYT
TRBD2,TRBJ2-1,TRBV13,ASSLDSIVAGAPTKINEQF
.,TRBJ1-1,TRBV19,ASSSTENTEAF
.,TRBJ2-2,TRBV6-1,ASSLRGPNTGELF
.,TRBJ2-6,TRBV7-9,ASSWGRFSGANVLT
TRBD2,TRBJ2-3,TRBV5-8,ASSLAGTGGPEDTQY
.,TRBJ2-7,TRBV21-1,ASTLGGRLAGVPAYEQY
.,TRBJ1-5,TRBV27,ASKIDTYNQAQH
.,TRBJ1-1,TRBV29-1,SVYVGVNTEAF
.,TRBJ1-2,TRBV13,ASSAGQGYGYT
.,TRBJ1-2,TRBV19,ASTWARAKGIYGYT
.,TRBJ1-1,TRBV5-6,ASSSGGGAEAF
TRBD1,TRBJ2-3,TRBV3-1/TRBV3-2,ASSRERTGVRNTQY
.,TRBJ1-4,TRBV7-9,ASGGGREKLF
TRBD1,TRBJ1-3,TRBV7-2,ASSSIRQGRSGNTIY
.,TRBJ1-6,TRBV7-2,AEGSLTNNYNSPLH
.,TRBJ1-5,TRBV2,ASSREAQPQH
TRBD1,TRBJ2-7,TRBV3-1/TRBV3-2,ASSRWDSLYEQY
.,TRBJ2-5,TRBV3-1/TRBV3-2,ASLQAGQTRETQY
.,TRBJ2-1,TRBV18,ASSPTYNEQF
.,TRBJ2-7,TRBV7-2,ASSLLFYEQY
.,TRBJ2-3,TRBV6-5,ASSSGGLTDTQY
.,TRBJ1-1,TRBV5-5,ASSFIWAQNTEAF
.,TRBJ2-5,TRBV5-1,ASSPDTIRETQY
.,TRBJ1-1,TRBV2,ASRIREGGQAF
TRBD1,TRBJ1-1,TRBV19,ASSADRVNTEAF